These 11 T cell receptor beta chains originate from one sample sequenced in a study of blood T cells in healthy people across ages. A second PCR of 7 to 11 cycles used a sample-barcoded 5' primer and a J-beta primer mix. TCRdb reanalysed the 5' RACE reads using MiXCR and keeps one entry per CDR3 protein. The sample shows hundreds of thousands of distinct CDR3 sequences, 25% to 30% of them seen only once. The sequencing sample was made of blood. These receptors all come from a woman of 80 years or more in good health.

For this clonotype: A read error is possible here, since a much larger clone lies one base away. The CDR3 sequence is CASSPAQVQETQYF. The CDR3 DNA reads as TGTGCCAGCTCACCGGCACAGGTCCAAGAGACCCAGTACTTC. The V call is TRBV18, the J call TRBJ2-5, with D possibly TRBD1 on 5 matching bases. Germline V gene sequence: CDR1 KGHSH, CDR2 LQKENI. V lost 3 bases, J lost 1 base, and 9 bases lay in between. This CDR3 has 14 amino acids.

This clonotype was detected many times. The rearrangement joins TRBV7-2 to TRBJ2-1; D not certain. The V end lost 2 bases, the J end lost 6 bases, and 8 bases lay between the germline ends. CDR1 is SGHTA and CDR2 is FQGNSA in the germline V gene. The CDR3 spans 13 residues. CDR3 in amino acids: CASSLLSINEQFF. CDR3 nucleotides: TGTGCCAGCAGCTTACTCTCAATCAATGAGCAGTTCTTC.

This clonotype was recorded at least ten times. The chain carries TRBV2 and TRBJ1-2, with D perhaps matching TRBD1 (5 bases). The CDR3 runs 13 residues. Germline loops: CDR1 SNHLY, CDR2 FYNNEI. V was cut by 3 bases and J by 8 bases, with 13 bases left in between. CDR3 in amino acids: CASSDNPGGGYTF. In nucleotides, the CDR3 is TGTGCCAGCAGTGATAATCCGGGGGGAGGCTACACCTTC.

In regard to this clonotype: A junction boundary mismatches the germline segment, possibly from a read error. This chain joins TRBV19 and TRBJ1-5, with a possible D match to TRBD1 (5 bases). Looked up from germline, CDR1 is LNHDA and CDR2 is SQIVND (reference sequence). This CDR3 has 19 residues. The DNA of the CDR3 is TGTACCAGTAGTCGAGACGGGGGGAGAGGTGTGAATAGCAATCAGCCCCAGCATTTT. It specifies CTSSRDGGRGVNSNQPQHF. Full variable domain (missing parts from reference TRBV19 and TRBJ1-5): DGGITQSPKYLFRKEGQNVTLSCEQNLNHDAMYWYRQDPGQGLRLIYYSQIVNDFQKGDIAEGYSVSREKKESFPLTVTSAQKNPTAFYLCTSSRDGGRGVNSNQPQHFGDGTRLSIL.

The rearrangement links TRBV6-2 or TRBV6-3 to TRBJ2-7; no definite D call. Germline V gives CDR1 MNHEY, CDR2 SVGEGT. This CDR3 is 13 amino acids long. Trimming stripped 5 bases from V and 4 bases from J, with 12 bases between. The CDR3 coding sequence is TGTGCCAGCAGTACCTCGAGCTCTTACGAGCAGTACTTC. Amino acids: CASSTSSSYEQYF.

This clonotype was seen a few times. J is TRBJ2-7 and V is TRBV7-9; maybe TRBD1 (5 bases). Trimming took 2 bases from V and 4 from J, leaving 12 bases between them. The CDR3 has 14 residues. Germline CDR1 reads SEHNR; CDR2 reads FQNEAQ (reference sequence). CDR3 coding DNA: TGTGCCAGCAGCTTATCAATTCAGGGATACGAGCAGTACTTC. Translation gives CASSLSIQGYEQYF. Supplemented by reference TRBV7-9 and TRBJ2-7, the full variable domain reads DTGVSQNPRHKITKRGQNVTFRCDPISEHNRLYWYRQTLGQGPEFLTYFQNEAQLEKSRLLSDRFSAERPKGSFSTLEIQRTEQGDSAMYLCASSLSIQGYEQYFGPGTRLTVT.

This clonotype came up many times. This rearrangement joins TRBV5-1 to TRBJ2-5; 9 bases line up with TRBD1. The trim removed 1 base at V and 1 base at J, leaving 2 bases unmatched. This CDR3 has 15 amino acids. Germline CDR1 and CDR2: SGHRS and YFSETQ. The CDR3 protein is CASSLWGQGQETQYF. The CDR3 nucleotides are TGCGCCAGCAGCTTGTGGGGACAGGGCCAAGAGACCCAGTACTTC.

This clonotype was seen many times. The rearrangement uses TRBV5-1 and TRBJ2-1, with 11 bases aligning to TRBD2. The junction had 8 bases not matched to a gene; V was cut back by 0 bases and J by 6 bases. In germline, CDR1 is SGHRS, CDR2 YFSETQ. The CDR3 covers 17 residues. This CDR3 reads CASSLELGTSGINEQFF. CDR3 DNA: TGCGCCAGCAGCTTGGAATTAGGGACTAGCGGTATCAATGAGCAGTTCTTC.

Concerning this clonotype itself: A much larger clonotype is one base distant, so this may be a read error. The rearrangement links TRBV12-3 or TRBV12-4 to TRBJ2-5; TRBD1 matches 7 bases. The CDR3 is 14 amino acids. The V and J ends lost 9 bases and 11 bases, in that order; junction bases with no gene match: 18. CDR3 nucleotide sequence: TGTGCCAGACCCCCGGGACAGAGACACAATAAGCAGTACTTC. This gives the protein CARPPGQRHNKQYF.

The table lists this clonotype with many counts. The genes are TRBV7-9 and TRBJ2-5; no definite D call. CDR3 length: 16 amino acids. V was cut by 0 bases and J by 2 bases, with 13 bases left in between. Germline CDR1 SEHNR, CDR2 FQNEAQ (reference sequence). The CDR3 region has the DNA TGTGCCAGCAGCTTAGCGGGCAGTCGGAGTCAAGAGACCCAGTACTTC. As protein: CASSLAGSRSQETQYF.

This clonotype was seen repeatedly, ten times or more. V gene TRBV7-2 combines with J gene TRBJ1-2; TRBD1 matches 10 bases. The germline V gene encodes CDR1 SGHTA and CDR2 FQGNSA. This CDR3 is 16 amino acids long. Trimming removed 1 base from V and 8 bases from J; junction bases left unmatched: 10. CDR3: CASSLGGTGVQRGYTF. As DNA, the CDR3 is TGTGCCAGCAGCTTAGGGGGGACAGGGGTCCAAAGAGGCTACACCTTC.